These T cell receptor beta chains were read from a single sample in a study of blood T cell repertoires in COVID-19. This table comes from immunoSEQ multiplex PCR, and its TCRdb copy is limited to in-frame clones, with some not included. Of around 130,000 clones in the sample, approximately 90% were seen once. Sequencing input: peripheral blood. The source is a man in his 70s with active COVID-19. CDR3s include the opening cysteine and the closing phenylalanine or tryptophan. The order of the fields is D gene, clone size, J gene, V gene, CDR3 DNA, CDR3 protein. The D gene is left open where the match is weak. Rows give clone size only sometimes, using once, few, many, or a class for an expanded clone.

d_call: TRBD1; clone_size: -; j_call: TRBJ1-4; v_call: TRBV7-9; cdr3_nt: TGTGCCAGCAGCCGGAGAAACAGGGGATTCGGTGAAAAACTGTTTTTT; cdr3_aa: CASSRRNRGFGEKLFF
d_call: TRBD1; clone_size: -; j_call: TRBJ2-7; v_call: TRBV28; cdr3_nt: TGTGCCAGCAGTTTAGGTAACAGGGGGCGGTCGTACGAGCAGTACTTC; cdr3_aa: CASSLGNRGRSYEQYF
d_call: -; clone_size: -; j_call: TRBJ1-1; v_call: TRBV20-1; cdr3_nt: TGCAGTGCTTATTTGAACACTGAAGCTTTCTTT; cdr3_aa: CSAYLNTEAFF
d_call: -; clone_size: once; j_call: TRBJ1-1; v_call: TRBV5-1; cdr3_nt: TGCGCCAGCAGGAAGGGGTTGAACACTGAAGCTTTCTTT; cdr3_aa: CASRKGLNTEAFF
d_call: -; clone_size: -; j_call: TRBJ2-2; v_call: TRBV11-3; cdr3_nt: TGTGCCAGCAGCTTCTCCGGGTGGACAAACTACACCGGGGAGCTGTTTTTT; cdr3_aa: CASSFSGWTNYTGELFF
d_call: TRBD2; clone_size: -; j_call: TRBJ2-3; v_call: TRBV5-1; cdr3_nt: TGCGCCAGCAAAGGACTAGCGGGAGTAGATACGCAGTATTTT; cdr3_aa: CASKGLAGVDTQYF
d_call: -; clone_size: -; j_call: TRBJ1-1; v_call: TRBV28; cdr3_nt: TGTGCCAGCAGTTTAACTACGGTGAACACTGAAGCTTTCTTT; cdr3_aa: CASSLTTVNTEAFF
d_call: TRBD2; clone_size: -; j_call: TRBJ2-6; v_call: TRBV28; cdr3_nt: TGTGCCAGCAGCCGCGGGGGGCCTGCTGGGGCCAACGTCCTGACTTTC; cdr3_aa: CASSRGGPAGANVLTF
d_call: -; clone_size: -; j_call: TRBJ2-7; v_call: TRBV7-9; cdr3_nt: TGTGCCAGCAGCCTGGGGCCCGAGCAGTACTTC; cdr3_aa: CASSLGPEQYF
d_call: TRBD1; clone_size: -; j_call: TRBJ1-4; v_call: TRBV5-4; cdr3_nt: TGTGCCAGCAGTCCGACAGGGGCCATAAATGAAAAACTGTTTTTT; cdr3_aa: CASSPTGAINEKLFF
d_call: -; clone_size: -; j_call: TRBJ1-5; v_call: TRBV19; cdr3_nt: TGTGCCAGTAGTATATATTCCCCGGGTAGCAATCAGCCCCAGCATTTT; cdr3_aa: CASSIYSPGSNQPQHF
d_call: TRBD1; clone_size: -; j_call: TRBJ2-7; v_call: TRBV7-9; cdr3_nt: TGTGCCAGCAGCCCATCGGGACAGGGGGATTTCTACGAGCAGTACTTC; cdr3_aa: CASSPSGQGDFYEQYF
d_call: TRBD1; clone_size: -; j_call: TRBJ2-7; v_call: TRBV25-1; cdr3_nt: TGTGCCAGCAGTTCCGGGACAGCCTCCTACGAGCAGTACTTC; cdr3_aa: CASSSGTASYEQYF
d_call: TRBD1; clone_size: -; j_call: TRBJ2-5; v_call: TRBV9; cdr3_nt: TGTGCCAGCAGCCCCAGGGACGGGACAGGGGTGGCCGGGGTGACCCAGTACTTC; cdr3_aa: CASSPRDGTGVAGVTQYF
d_call: TRBD1; clone_size: -; j_call: TRBJ2-1; v_call: TRBV28; cdr3_nt: TGTGCCAGCAGTCCAACCGGGACAGGGGTTGCTGAGCAGTTCTTC; cdr3_aa: CASSPTGTGVAEQFF
d_call: TRBD2; clone_size: -; j_call: TRBJ2-7; v_call: TRBV6-2/TRBV6-3; cdr3_nt: TGTGCCAGCAGTTACGGGCGAGCGGGAAATACCTACGAGCAGTACTTC; cdr3_aa: CASSYGRAGNTYEQYF
d_call: TRBD1; clone_size: -; j_call: TRBJ2-5; v_call: TRBV7-8; cdr3_nt: TGTGCCAGCAGTAACTGGGACAGACAAGAGACCCAGTACTTC; cdr3_aa: CASSNWDRQETQYF
d_call: -; clone_size: -; j_call: TRBJ1-2; v_call: TRBV4-2; cdr3_nt: TGTGCCAGCAGCTACGGGGACTCCACGTCGGGGGGCTACACCTTC; cdr3_aa: CASSYGDSTSGGYTF
d_call: TRBD2; clone_size: once; j_call: TRBJ2-7; v_call: TRBV28; cdr3_nt: TGTGCCAGCAGTCAAGGGTGGGGGGGCTACGAGCAGTACTTC; cdr3_aa: CASSQGWGGYEQYF
d_call: TRBD1; clone_size: -; j_call: TRBJ2-5; v_call: TRBV2; cdr3_nt: TGTGCCAGCAGGGGACAGGGGGAGACCCAGTACTTC; cdr3_aa: CASRGQGETQYF
d_call: TRBD2; clone_size: -; j_call: TRBJ2-3; v_call: TRBV18; cdr3_nt: TGTGCCAGCTCATCAAGGGTAGCGGGAGGGTCGACAGATACGCAGTATTTT; cdr3_aa: CASSSRVAGGSTDTQYF
d_call: -; clone_size: -; j_call: TRBJ2-7; v_call: TRBV9; cdr3_nt: TGTGCCAGCAGCCCCTCGGGTCTCGAGCAGTACTTC; cdr3_aa: CASSPSGLEQYF
d_call: -; clone_size: -; j_call: TRBJ2-1; v_call: TRBV28; cdr3_nt: TGTGCCAGCAGAGATTTTAGCGGGCAGGGGGCTTACAATGAGCAGTTCTTC; cdr3_aa: CASRDFSGQGAYNEQFF
d_call: -; clone_size: -; j_call: TRBJ2-1; v_call: TRBV3-1/TRBV3-2; cdr3_nt: TGTGCCAGCAGCCAAGAATACGGGAGTAGCAATGAGCAGTTCTTC; cdr3_aa: CASSQEYGSSNEQFF
d_call: TRBD2; clone_size: -; j_call: TRBJ2-1; v_call: TRBV9; cdr3_nt: TGTGCCAGCAGCTCCTCGGGACTAGCGGGAGGCGAGCAGTTCTTC; cdr3_aa: CASSSSGLAGGEQFF
d_call: TRBD1; clone_size: -; j_call: TRBJ2-5; v_call: TRBV23-1; cdr3_nt: TGCGCCAACTCCCACCGGGACAGAGGCCAAGAGACCCAGTACTTC; cdr3_aa: CANSHRDRGQETQYF
d_call: TRBD1; clone_size: -; j_call: TRBJ1-2; v_call: TRBV5-1; cdr3_nt: TGCGCCAGCAGCTTAAACCCACAGGGGACTAACTATGGCTACACCTTC; cdr3_aa: CASSLNPQGTNYGYTF
d_call: TRBD1; clone_size: -; j_call: TRBJ1-2; v_call: TRBV28; cdr3_nt: TGTGCCAGCAGTCTCGGACAGGGGTCCTATGGCTACACCTTC; cdr3_aa: CASSLGQGSYGYTF
d_call: TRBD2; clone_size: -; j_call: TRBJ2-5; v_call: TRBV4-1; cdr3_nt: TGCGCCAGCAGCCGTCTTGGACTAGCCCAAGAGACCCAGTACTTC; cdr3_aa: CASSRLGLAQETQYF
d_call: -; clone_size: -; j_call: TRBJ1-5; v_call: TRBV19; cdr3_nt: TGTGCCAGTAACTGGGGCGATAGCAATCAGCCCCAGCATTTT; cdr3_aa: CASNWGDSNQPQHF
d_call: TRBD1; clone_size: -; j_call: TRBJ2-1; v_call: TRBV7-2; cdr3_nt: TGTGCCAGCAGCCCCAGGGGGCGTGAGCAGTTCTTC; cdr3_aa: CASSPRGREQFF
d_call: TRBD1; clone_size: -; j_call: TRBJ1-1; v_call: TRBV7-2; cdr3_nt: TGTGCCAGCAGCCTACAGGGGGCCGCTGAAGCTTTCTTT; cdr3_aa: CASSLQGAAEAFF
d_call: -; clone_size: -; j_call: TRBJ1-1; v_call: TRBV11-3; cdr3_nt: TGTGCCAGCAGCTTAGGTTCAGGGGCCACTGAAGCTTTCTTT; cdr3_aa: CASSLGSGATEAFF
d_call: -; clone_size: -; j_call: TRBJ1-5; v_call: TRBV5-1; cdr3_nt: TGCGCCAGCAGCCCCACGGGTGAGGTTAAACAGCCCCAGCATTTT; cdr3_aa: CASSPTGEVKQPQHF
d_call: -; clone_size: -; j_call: TRBJ1-1; v_call: TRBV6-5; cdr3_nt: TGTGCCACCAGGACAGCGAACACTGAAGCTTTCTTT; cdr3_aa: CATRTANTEAFF
d_call: TRBD2; clone_size: once; j_call: TRBJ2-1; v_call: TRBV6-2/TRBV6-3; cdr3_nt: TGTGCCAGCAGCTGGACTAGCGGGAGAAGCTCCTACAATGAGCAGTTCTTC; cdr3_aa: CASSWTSGRSSYNEQFF
d_call: -; clone_size: -; j_call: TRBJ2-1; v_call: TRBV28; cdr3_nt: TGTGCCAGCAGTTGGGCCAGGGGTATACTCCAAGACAATGAGCAGTTCTTC; cdr3_aa: CASSWARGILQDNEQFF
d_call: TRBD2; clone_size: -; j_call: TRBJ2-3; v_call: TRBV5-1; cdr3_nt: TGCGCCAGCAGCCTTAGCGGGGTGGACGATACGCAGTATTTT; cdr3_aa: CASSLSGVDDTQYF
d_call: TRBD2; clone_size: medium-sized; j_call: TRBJ2-5; v_call: TRBV5-1; cdr3_nt: TGCGCCAGCAGCTACGCTAGCGGGAGGGAACAAGAGACCCAGTACTTC; cdr3_aa: CASSYASGREQETQYF
d_call: TRBD1; clone_size: once; j_call: TRBJ2-4; v_call: TRBV29-1; cdr3_nt: TGCAGCGTTGAAGGAGGGGGCGGTGGATGGGGAGCCAAAAACATTCAGTACTTC; cdr3_aa: CSVEGGGGGWGAKNIQYF
d_call: TRBD1; clone_size: -; j_call: TRBJ1-2; v_call: TRBV13; cdr3_nt: TGTGCCAGCAGCCAGACAGGGACGTATGGTGGCTACACCTTC; cdr3_aa: CASSQTGTYGGYTF
d_call: TRBD1; clone_size: -; j_call: TRBJ1-5; v_call: TRBV7-3; cdr3_nt: TGTGCCAGCAGCTTAGGGACAGATCGGCCCCAGCATTTT; cdr3_aa: CASSLGTDRPQHF
d_call: -; clone_size: once; j_call: TRBJ2-1; v_call: TRBV5-4; cdr3_nt: TGTGCCAGCAGCTTGGTCCGGGCGGGGTTCAATGAGCAGTTCTTC; cdr3_aa: CASSLVRAGFNEQFF
d_call: TRBD1; clone_size: -; j_call: TRBJ1-1; v_call: TRBV24-1; cdr3_nt: TGTGCCACCAGGGACAGGGAGGGAAACACTGAAGCTTTCTTT; cdr3_aa: CATRDREGNTEAFF
d_call: -; clone_size: -; j_call: TRBJ1-2; v_call: TRBV28; cdr3_nt: TGTGCCAGCAAGGTAGAGGGTGAAAACTATGGCTACACCTTC; cdr3_aa: CASKVEGENYGYTF
d_call: TRBD2; clone_size: many; j_call: TRBJ2-2; v_call: TRBV7-8; cdr3_nt: TGTGCCGGCAGCAGCTTAGATCGAACTAGCGGGAGGTGGGCCGGGGAGCTGTTTTTT; cdr3_aa: CAGSSLDRTSGRWAGELFF
d_call: -; clone_size: once; j_call: TRBJ2-6; v_call: TRBV16; cdr3_nt: TGTGCCAGCAGCCCCACTAAAGCCGGGGCCAACGTCCTGACTTTC; cdr3_aa: CASSPTKAGANVLTF
d_call: TRBD1; clone_size: -; j_call: TRBJ2-7; v_call: TRBV6-5; cdr3_nt: TGTGCCAGCAGCTCGGACAGGGGTGGGGGCGAGCAGTACTTC; cdr3_aa: CASSSDRGGGEQYF
d_call: -; clone_size: -; j_call: TRBJ2-2; v_call: TRBV6-2/TRBV6-3; cdr3_nt: TGTGCCAGCAGCCCCGTAGGGGGAGCGATCGGGGAGCTGTTTTTT; cdr3_aa: CASSPVGGAIGELFF
d_call: TRBD2; clone_size: -; j_call: TRBJ2-1; v_call: TRBV2; cdr3_nt: TGTGCCAGCAGTTTTAGCGGGAGCTCCTACAATGAGCAGTTCTTC; cdr3_aa: CASSFSGSSYNEQFF